These 31 T cell receptor beta chains came from one sample sequenced in a study of shared clonotypes between healthy human individuals. TCRdb's copy holds only in-frame clones and misses some; the assay was immunoSEQ multiplex PCR. The sample yields approximately 1.5 million clones, 95% to 99% seen once. The sample taken for sequencing was naive CD4+ T cells sorted from blood. Subset specified: CD45RA+ positively selected. The receptor source for this set is a man aged 30 to 39 in good health.

The V call is TRBV19, the J call TRBJ1-3; 8 bases are a match to TRBD1. The CDR3 is made up of 13 amino acids. The germline V gene has CDR1 LNHDA and CDR2 SQIVND (reference sequence). V lost 9 bases, J lost 4 bases, and 5 bases stayed unmatched. This CDR3 reads CASETGGGNTIYF. In DNA form, the CDR3 reads TGTGCCAGCGAAACAGGGGGAGGAAACACCATATATTTT.

This clone occurred once. V and J are TRBV7-8 and TRBJ2-7, with unresolved D. The V end was cut by 5 bases, the J end by 6 bases, with 14 bases between. The CDR3 contains 13 residues. Germline V lookup: CDR1 SGHVS, CDR2 FQNEAQ. CDR3 region: CASSVWTSGEQYF. The DNA for the CDR3 is TGTGCCAGCAGCGTGTGGACGTCAGGCGAGCAGTACTTC.

The chain recombines TRBV5-1 with TRBJ2-5, with D possibly matching TRBD2 (7 bases). Germline values: CDR1 SGHRS, CDR2 YFSETQ. Trimming removed 4 bases at V and 0 bases at J, with 16 bases between. The CDR3 runs 16 residues. The CDR3 nucleotides read TGCGCCAGCAGCAACCTACAGGGAGGGTACCAAGAGACCCAGTACTTC. The encoded protein is CASSNLQGGYQETQYF.

The chain couples TRBV7-6 to TRBJ2-1; 13 nucleotides match TRBD2. The CDR3 consists of 20 residues. With 5 bases clipped from V and 5 bases from J, the junction kept 18 bases outside the gene matches. Germline CDR1 and CDR2: SGHVS and FNYEAQ. The CDR3 here is CASSLVRRTSGSSGNNEQFF. As DNA, the CDR3 is TGTGCCAGCAGCCTCGTCCGGAGGACTAGCGGGAGTTCTGGAAACAATGAGCAGTTCTTC.

The chain employs TRBV29-1 and TRBJ2-2; D is undetermined. V was pared by 5 bases and J by 8 bases, with 9 bases between. From germline, CDR1 is SQVTM and CDR2 ANQGSEA. The CDR3 runs to 11 residues. Here the CDR3 DNA reads TGCAGCGTTCACAATGCAGGGGAGCTGTTTTTT. This gives the protein CSVHNAGELFF.

V usage is TRBV9 and J usage is TRBJ2-7; 10 bases match TRBD2. Germline CDR1 and CDR2: SGDLS and YYNGEE. V shed 0 bases, J shed 0 bases, and the junction held 3 bases outside the gene matches. CDR3 length: 16 amino acids. For the CDR3, the DNA is TGTGCCAGCAGCGTAGGTGGACTAGCGGCCTCCTACGAGCAGTACTTC. Its translation: CASSVGGLAASYEQYF.

This clone appeared once. The genes are TRBV19 and TRBJ2-1; 10 positions agree with TRBD1. The trim removed 0 bases at V and 8 bases at J, leaving 7 bases unmatched. Germline CDR1 is LNHDA and CDR2 is SQIVND (reference sequence). CDR3 length: 16 amino acids. The DNA for the CDR3 is TGTGCCAGTAGTATAGAGAGCGGGACAGGGGTCCATGAGCAGTTCTTC. It codes for CASSIESGTGVHEQFF.

The V gene is TRBV28, the J gene TRBJ2-7, with D perhaps matching TRBD1 or TRBD2 (5 bases each). The CDR3 is made up of 16 amino acids. Germline CDR1 is MDHEN and CDR2 is SYDVKM. V gave up 7 bases and J gave up 2 bases, with 21 bases separating them. In nucleotides, the CDR3 is TGTGCCAGCAAGGGCTTCTCACCAGGGAGTCCCTACGAGCAGTACTTC. Translating it yields CASKGFSPGSPYEQYF.

The rearrangement links TRBV5-1 to TRBJ2-1; 12 nucleotides match TRBD2. The germline gives CDR1 SGHRS, CDR2 YFSETQ. V trimming: 5 bases; J trimming: 10 bases; junction bases outside the gene matches: 7. The CDR3 loop spans 14 amino acids. CDR3 sequence (DNA): TGCGCCAGCAGTTCTCGTGGGACTAGCGGGGAGCAGTTCTTC. It yields the protein CASSSRGTSGEQFF. The full variable domain, completed using reference TRBV5-1 and TRBJ2-1, is KAGVTQTPRYLIKTRGQQVTLSCSPISGHRSVSWYQQTPGQGLQFLFEYFSETQRNKGNFPGRFSGRQFSNSRSEMNVSTLELGDSALYLCASSSRGTSGEQFFGPGTRLTVL.

The V and J genes are TRBV19 and TRBJ2-5; possibly TRBD1 or TRBD2 for D (7 bases each). V lost 6 bases and J lost 5, with 16 bases in between. The CDR3 contains 14 residues. Per germline, CDR1 LNHDA and CDR2 SQIVND (reference sequence). The DNA of the CDR3 is TGTGCCAGTAGGAGACAGGGAGGGTGGGAGACCCAGTACTTC. This codes for CASRRQGGWETQYF.

This sequence joins TRBV10-3 and TRBJ2-7, with TRBD1 matching 8 bases. V lost 6 bases and J lost 1; bases outside the gene matches: 5. CDR1 ENHRY and CDR2 SYGVKD come from the germline V gene. This CDR3 contains 14 residues. This CDR3 is CAIRITGGSYEQYF. The DNA for the CDR3 is TGTGCCATCAGGATAACAGGGGGATCCTACGAGCAGTACTTC.

The sample holds one count of this clone. CDR3 bases: TGTGCCAGCAGTTCCATCGGCGGGGTCTCCTACGAGCAGTACTTC. This sequence encodes CASSSIGGVSYEQYF. J is TRBJ2-7 and V is TRBV6-6; possibly TRBD2 for D (6 bases). Germline values: CDR1 MNHNY, CDR2 SVGAGI (reference sequence). The V end was cut by 4 bases, the J end by 0 bases, with 13 bases between. This CDR3 is built from 15 residues.

CDR3: CASSLPQGLAGDAGELFF. The CDR3 DNA reads TGTGCCAGCAGCTTACCTCAAGGACTAGCGGGAGACGCCGGGGAGCTGTTTTTT. The rearrangement links TRBV7-9 to TRBJ2-2; TRBD2 agrees at 13 bases. The CDR3 is 18 residues long. V trimming: 2 bases; J trimming: 6 bases; junction bases outside the gene matches: 9. The germline V gene has CDR1 SEHNR and CDR2 FQNEAQ (reference sequence).

The chain combines TRBV19 with TRBJ2-1; D call uncertain. The germline V gene encodes CDR1 LNHDA and CDR2 SQIVND (reference sequence). This CDR3 spans 12 amino acids. The V end lost 3 bases, the J end lost 8 bases, and 8 bases lay between the germline ends. The CDR3 DNA sequence: TGTGCCAGTAGTATTCCGTGGCATGAGCAGTTCTTC. This gives the protein CASSIPWHEQFF. The complete variable domain, with remaining parts taken from reference TRBV19 and TRBJ2-1, reads DGGITQSPKYLFRKEGQNVTLSCEQNLNHDAMYWYRQDPGQGLRLIYYSQIVNDFQKGDIAEGYSVSREKKESFPLTVTSAQKNPTAFYLCASSIPWHEQFFGPGTRLTVL.

CDR3 sequence (DNA): TGCGCCAGCAGCAAAGGACCCACGGGGGCAACTAATGAAAAACTGTTTTTT. Protein sequence: CASSKGPTGATNEKLFF. V and J are TRBV5-1 and TRBJ1-4, with D possibly TRBD1 on 5 matching bases. Germline CDR1 SGHRS, CDR2 YFSETQ. This CDR3 has 17 residues. V was shortened by 4 bases and J by 0 bases, with 16 bases between the two germline ends.

This chain uses TRBV7-9 with TRBJ2-6; 9 bases line up with TRBD1. With 3 bases clipped from V and 4 bases from J, the junction kept 7 bases outside the gene matches. This CDR3 spans 17 amino acids. Germline V gene data show CDR1 as SEHNR and CDR2 as FQNEAQ (reference sequence). The CDR3 sequence is CASSFWTGVYGANVLTF. The CDR3 region has the DNA TGTGCCAGCAGCTTCTGGACAGGGGTGTACGGGGCCAACGTCCTGACTTTC. Drawing the rest from reference TRBV7-9 and TRBJ2-6, the complete variable domain is DTGVSQNPRHKITKRGQNVTFRCDPISEHNRLYWYRQTLGQGPEFLTYFQNEAQLEKSRLLSDRFSAERPKGSFSTLEIQRTEQGDSAMYLCASSFWTGVYGANVLTFGAGSRLTVL.

The genes are TRBV5-5 and TRBJ1-2, with 10 nucleotides matching TRBD1. CDR1 is SGHKS and CDR2 is YYEKEE in the germline V gene (reference sequence). This CDR3 contains 14 residues. With V trimmed by 3 bases and J by 8 bases, 7 bases remained unmatched. The CDR3: CASSSGTGVIGYTF. The CDR3 region has the DNA TGTGCCAGCAGCTCCGGGACAGGGGTAATCGGCTACACCTTC.

The J gene is TRBJ2-5, the V gene TRBV6-1; perhaps TRBD2 as D (6 bases). The CDR3 is made up of 15 amino acids. Germline CDR1 is MNHNS and CDR2 is SASEGT. Trimming left V 7 bases short and J 3 bases short, with 18 bases between. The CDR3 DNA follows: TGTGCCAGCACCCCCTGGGACTGGAGGGAAGAGACCCAGTACTTC. Protein sequence: CASTPWDWREETQYF.

CDR3 sequence: CASSPTILSTDTQYF. The CDR3 DNA sequence: TGTGCCAGCAGCCCCACGATACTTAGCACAGATACGCAGTATTTT. This chain connects TRBV9 to TRBJ2-3, with unresolved D. The CDR3 covers 15 residues. V was shortened by 4 bases and J by 0 bases, with 12 bases between the two germline ends. Germline CDR1 SGDLS, CDR2 YYNGEE.

V is TRBV11-2 and J is TRBJ1-3; tentative D call: TRBD1 (5 bases). CDR3 length equals 17 residues. Germline CDR1 and CDR2: SGHAT and FQNNGV. V lost 5 bases and J lost 0, with 17 bases in between. CDR3 nucleotide sequence: TGTGCCAGCAGCCGATCTCTTAGGGGCCGCTCTGGAAACACCATATATTTT. As protein: CASSRSLRGRSGNTIYF.

Details on this clone: Other DNA variants within this sample encode the same CDR3. The chain links TRBV2 to TRBJ1-3; D gene ambiguous. In germline, CDR1 is SNHLY, CDR2 FYNNEI. The CDR3 is 12 residues long. Trimming stripped 4 bases from V and 1 base from J, with 2 bases between. The CDR3 reads CASSGSGNTIYF. CDR3 nucleotides: TGTGCCAGCAGTGGATCTGGAAACACCATATATTTT. Using reference TRBV2 and TRBJ1-3 for the parts outside the CDR3, the full variable domain is EPEVTQTPSHQVTQMGQEVILRCVPISNHLYFYWYRQILGQKVEFLVSFYNNEISEKSEIFDDQFSVERPDGSNFTLKIRSTKLEDSAMYFCASSGSGNTIYFGEGSWLTVV.

The rearrangement links TRBV2 to TRBJ2-2; D gene ambiguous. Trimming pared 8 bases from V and 7 bases from J, leaving 20 bases between. The CDR3 spans 15 residues. The germline gives CDR1 SNHLY, CDR2 FYNNEI. As DNA, the CDR3 is TGTGCCAGCGGACCGGACCCGCCTGATTTCGGGGAGCTGTTTTTT. Protein: CASGPDPPDFGELFF. The variable domain in full, with the rest retrieved from reference TRBV2 and TRBJ2-2, is EPEVTQTPSHQVTQMGQEVILRCVPISNHLYFYWYRQILGQKVEFLVSFYNNEISEKSEIFDDQFSVERPDGSNFTLKIRSTKLEDSAMYFCASGPDPPDFGELFFGEGSRLTVL.

In DNA, the CDR3 is TGTGCCAGCAGTTACTCGGGGGACGCCACCTACGAGCAGTACTTC. Its protein product is CASSYSGDATYEQYF. This sequence joins TRBV6-5 and TRBJ2-7; D may correspond to TRBD1 or TRBD2 (5 bases each). V lost 0 bases and J 2 bases, leaving 11 bases between the germline ends. CDR1 is MNHEY, CDR2 SVGAGI, per germline. The CDR3 sequence is 15 residues long.

The table lists this clone with a count of one. V and J are TRBV5-6 and TRBJ2-3; TRBD2 agrees at 9 bases. The CDR3 loop spans 15 amino acids. The germline V gene encodes CDR1 SGHDT and CDR2 YYEEEE. With V trimmed by 2 bases and J by 5 bases, 6 bases remained unmatched. CDR3 nucleotides: TGTGCCAGCAGCTTTCTTAGCGGGAGTCAAGATACGCAGTATTTT. Encoded protein: CASSFLSGSQDTQYF.

The chain employs TRBV19 and TRBJ2-7; possible D gene TRBD2, 5 bases. Trimming took 7 bases from V and 4 from J, leaving 8 bases between them. This CDR3 spans 11 amino acids. CDR1 LNHDA and CDR2 SQIVND come from the germline V gene (reference sequence). The CDR3 nucleotides are TGTGCCAGTACAGGCGGGTACGAGCAGTACTTC. It translates to CASTGGYEQYF.

This chain connects TRBV7-9 to TRBJ1-5; D perhaps matches TRBD1 (6 bases). Germline assignment: CDR1 SEHNR and CDR2 FQNEAQ (reference sequence). The CDR3 sequence is 13 residues long. Trimming left V 3 bases short and J 7 bases short, with 10 bases between. CDR3 in amino acids: CASSLTGAQPQHF. CDR3 bases: TGTGCCAGCAGCTTGACGGGGGCCCAGCCCCAGCATTTT.

The gene calls are TRBV7-9 and TRBJ1-2, with a possible D match to TRBD1 (5 bases). CDR1 is SEHNR, CDR2 FQNEAQ, per germline (reference sequence). V was cut by 1 base and J by 8 bases, with 17 bases left in between. The CDR3 consists of 15 residues. CDR3 DNA sequence: TGTGCCAGCAGCTTAGATTGGGGCGGCCTTATAGGCTACACCTTC. Translation gives CASSLDWGGLIGYTF.

The chain recombines TRBV7-3 with TRBJ2-2, with D unresolved. The CDR3 is 14 amino acids. Trimming pared 2 bases from V and 2 bases from J, leaving 6 bases between. CDR1 SGHTA and CDR2 FQGTGA come from the germline V gene. The CDR3, as DNA: TGTGCCAGCAGCTTAGGGTTCAACACCGGGGAGCTGTTTTTT. Its translation: CASSLGFNTGELFF. The full variable domain, with the rest looked up from reference TRBV7-3 and TRBJ2-2, is GAGVSQTPSNKVTEKGKYVELRCDPISGHTALYWYRQSLGQGPEFLIYFQGTGAADDSGLPNDRFFAVRPEGSVSTLKIQRTERGDSAVYLCASSLGFNTGELFFGEGSRLTVL.

The J gene is TRBJ1-1, the V gene TRBV25-1; no definite D call. CDR1 MGHDK and CDR2 SYGVNS come from the germline V gene. V lost 1 base and J 7 bases, leaving 7 bases between the germline ends. The CDR3 runs to 12 residues. The CDR3 bases are TGTGCCAGCAGTGAATTGAACTTTGAAGCTTTCTTT. It codes for CASSELNFEAFF.

This clone has more than one count but fewer than ten. Other DNA sequences within the sample encode an identical CDR3. This chain links TRBV5-1 with TRBJ1-1, with unresolved D. V was trimmed by 0 bases and J by 0 bases, leaving 3 bases between them. The CDR3 runs to 13 residues. Germline CDR1 and CDR2: SGHRS and YFSETQ. The CDR3: CASSLGVNTEAFF. The DNA of the CDR3 is TGCGCCAGCAGCTTGGGGGTGAACACTGAAGCTTTCTTT.

In the case of this clone: This CDR3 is also generated by other DNA sequences in the sample. The J gene is TRBJ1-5, the V gene TRBV6-1; D may be TRBD1 (5 bases). The CDR3 consists of 13 residues. Trimming shortened V by 4 bases and J by 3 bases, and 7 bases separated the two germline ends. Per the germline V gene, CDR1 is MNHNS and CDR2 is SASEGT. The CDR3 sequence is CASSGQLNQPQHF. CDR3 nucleotides: TGTGCCAGCAGTGGACAGCTCAATCAGCCCCAGCATTTT.